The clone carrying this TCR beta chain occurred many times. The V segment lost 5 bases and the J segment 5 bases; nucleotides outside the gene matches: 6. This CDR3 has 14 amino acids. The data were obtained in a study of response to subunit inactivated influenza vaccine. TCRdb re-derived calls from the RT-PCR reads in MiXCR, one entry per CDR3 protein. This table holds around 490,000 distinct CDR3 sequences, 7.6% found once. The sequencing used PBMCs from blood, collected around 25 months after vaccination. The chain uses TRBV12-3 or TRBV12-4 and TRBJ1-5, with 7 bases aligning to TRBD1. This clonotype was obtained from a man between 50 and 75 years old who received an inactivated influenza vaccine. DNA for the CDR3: TGTGCCAGCAGTCGTAGGGGGCGCGATCAGCCCCAGCATTTT. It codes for CASSRRGRDQPQHF.